This TCR beta chain was sequenced for a study of cytomegalovirus exposure and HLA in healthy donors. In the PCR, 60 Vbeta and 13 Jbeta primers were used. Profiling relied on immunoSEQ multiplex PCR, and the TCRdb table lists in-frame clones only, not all of them. This table has about 160,000 clones, 77% appearing once. The V gene end was trimmed by 5 bases and the J gene end by 5 bases; junction bases not matched to a gene: 10. The germline gives CDR1 SGHDT, CDR2 YYEEEE. The CDR3 runs 15 residues. This clone was seen a single time. The receptor was derived from a man aged 45 to 65 in good health and CMV-seropositive. Sequenced material: PBMCs. This chain links TRBV5-6 with TRBJ2-5, with 9 nucleotides matching TRBD1. This chain's CDR3 is CASSLRTGGIETQYF. The DNA for the CDR3 is TGTGCCAGCAGTCTTCGAACAGGGGGCATCGAGACCCAGTACTTC.